This TCR beta chain was obtained from a study of T cell changes during pregnancy in multiple sclerosis. This clone was detected a few times. One end of the junction does not line up with germline, which may come from a read error. There are 14 residues in the CDR3. Germline V gives CDR1 SGHRS, CDR2 YFSETQ. Sequencing used immunoSEQ multiplex PCR; TCRdb keeps in-frame clones, though not all of them. This sample has about 100,000 clones, with around 92% found just once. Sequenced here: peripheral blood, sampled in the second trimester of pregnancy. The genes are TRBV5-1 and TRBJ2-7; perhaps TRBD1 as D (6 bases). This sequence was found in a female donor with multiple sclerosis, enrolled in a pregnancy study. The CDR3: CASSPTGSSDEQYF. The CDR3 coding sequence is TGCGCCAGCAGCCCCACAGGGTCCTCCGACGAGCAGTACTTC.